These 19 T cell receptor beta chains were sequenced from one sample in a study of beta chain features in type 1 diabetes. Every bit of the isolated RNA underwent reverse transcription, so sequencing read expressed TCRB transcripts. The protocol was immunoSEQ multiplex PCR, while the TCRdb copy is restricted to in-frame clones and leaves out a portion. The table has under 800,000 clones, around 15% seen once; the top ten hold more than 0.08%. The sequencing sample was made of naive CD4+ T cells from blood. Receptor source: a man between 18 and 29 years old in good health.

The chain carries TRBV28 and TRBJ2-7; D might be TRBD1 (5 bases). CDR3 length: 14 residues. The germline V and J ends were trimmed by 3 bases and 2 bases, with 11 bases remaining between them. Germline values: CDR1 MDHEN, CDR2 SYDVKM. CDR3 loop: CASSLAGQTYEQYF. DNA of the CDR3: TGTGCCAGCAGTTTGGCAGGGCAGACCTACGAGCAGTACTTC.

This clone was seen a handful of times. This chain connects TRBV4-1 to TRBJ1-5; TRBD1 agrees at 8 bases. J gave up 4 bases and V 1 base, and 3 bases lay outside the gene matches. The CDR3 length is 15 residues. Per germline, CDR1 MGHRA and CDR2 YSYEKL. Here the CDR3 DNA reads TGCGCCAGCAGCCAAGGCAGGGGGCCGAATCAGCCCCAGCATTTT. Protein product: CASSQGRGPNQPQHF.

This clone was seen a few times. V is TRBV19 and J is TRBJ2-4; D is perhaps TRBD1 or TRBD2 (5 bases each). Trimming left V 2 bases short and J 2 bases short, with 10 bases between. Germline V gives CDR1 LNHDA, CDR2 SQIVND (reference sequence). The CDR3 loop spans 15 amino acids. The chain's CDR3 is CASSIRGVSKNIQYF. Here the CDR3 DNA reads TGTGCCAGTAGTATACGAGGGGTTTCCAAAAACATTCAGTACTTC.

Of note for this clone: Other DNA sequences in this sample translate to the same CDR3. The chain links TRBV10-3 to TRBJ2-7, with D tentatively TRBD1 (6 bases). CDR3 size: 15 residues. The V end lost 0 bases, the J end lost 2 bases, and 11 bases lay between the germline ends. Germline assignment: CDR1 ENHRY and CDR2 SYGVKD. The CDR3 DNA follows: TGTGCCATCAGTGAGTCATCCAGGGGTCCCTACGAGCAGTACTTC. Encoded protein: CAISESSRGPYEQYF.

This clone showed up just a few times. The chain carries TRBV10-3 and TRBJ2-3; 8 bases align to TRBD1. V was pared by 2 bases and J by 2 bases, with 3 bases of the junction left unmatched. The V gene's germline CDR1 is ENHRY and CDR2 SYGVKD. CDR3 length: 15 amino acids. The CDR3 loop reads CAISERTGFTDTQYF. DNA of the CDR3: TGTGCCATCAGTGAGCGGACAGGGTTCACAGATACGCAGTATTTT.

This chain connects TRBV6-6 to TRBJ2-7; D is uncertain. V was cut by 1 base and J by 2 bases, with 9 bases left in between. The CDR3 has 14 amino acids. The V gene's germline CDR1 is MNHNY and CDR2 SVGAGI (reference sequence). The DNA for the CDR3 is TGTGCCAGCAGTTACTTTCGCGGAGCCTACGAGCAGTACTTC. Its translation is CASSYFRGAYEQYF.

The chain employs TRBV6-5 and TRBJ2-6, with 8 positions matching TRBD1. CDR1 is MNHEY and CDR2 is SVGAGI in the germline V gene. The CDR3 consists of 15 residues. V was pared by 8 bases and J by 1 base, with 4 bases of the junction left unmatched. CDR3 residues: CASQGAGSGANVLTF. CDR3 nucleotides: TGTGCCAGCCAGGGGGCGGGATCTGGGGCCAACGTCCTGACTTTC.

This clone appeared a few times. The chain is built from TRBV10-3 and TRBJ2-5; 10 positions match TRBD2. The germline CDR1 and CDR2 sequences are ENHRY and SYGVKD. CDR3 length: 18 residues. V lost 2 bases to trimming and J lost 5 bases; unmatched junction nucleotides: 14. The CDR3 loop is CAISETRPGTSEVETQYF. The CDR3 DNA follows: TGTGCCATCAGTGAGACTCGTCCCGGGACTAGCGAGGTTGAGACCCAGTACTTC.

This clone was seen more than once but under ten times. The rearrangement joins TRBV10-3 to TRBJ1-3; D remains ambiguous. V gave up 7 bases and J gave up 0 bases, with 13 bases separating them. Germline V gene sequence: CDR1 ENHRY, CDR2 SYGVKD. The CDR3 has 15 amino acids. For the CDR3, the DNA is TGTGCCATCACCGGAGATCTGGCCTCTGGAAACACCATATATTTT. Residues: CAITGDLASGNTIYF.

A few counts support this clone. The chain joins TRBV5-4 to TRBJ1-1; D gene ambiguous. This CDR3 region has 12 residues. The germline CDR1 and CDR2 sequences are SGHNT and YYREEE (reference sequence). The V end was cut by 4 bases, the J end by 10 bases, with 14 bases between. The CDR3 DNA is TGTGCCAGCAGCCAGAGCACCAGTCGAGCTTTCTTT. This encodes CASSQSTSRAFF.

This CDR3 reads CASGPAERTPDQPQHF. The DNA for the CDR3 is TGTGCTAGTGGCCCCGCGGAACGGACGCCCGATCAGCCCCAGCATTTT. The gene calls are TRBV12-5 and TRBJ1-5; D is undetermined. CDR3 length: 16 amino acids. Trimming took 6 bases from V and 5 from J, leaving 20 bases between them. Germline CDR1 and CDR2: LGHNT and FRNRAP. The full variable domain, completed using reference TRBV12-5 and TRBJ1-5, is DARVTQTPRHKVTEMGQEVTMRCQPILGHNTVFWYRQTMMQGLELLAYFRNRAPLDDSGMPKDRFSAEMPDATLATLKIQPSEPRDSAVYFCASGPAERTPDQPQHFGDGTRLSIL.

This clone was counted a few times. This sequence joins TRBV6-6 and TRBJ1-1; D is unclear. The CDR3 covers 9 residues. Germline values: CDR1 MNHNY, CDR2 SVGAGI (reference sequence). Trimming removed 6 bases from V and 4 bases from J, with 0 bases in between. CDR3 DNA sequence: TGTGCCAGCAGCACTGAAGCTTTCTTT. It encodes CASSTEAFF.

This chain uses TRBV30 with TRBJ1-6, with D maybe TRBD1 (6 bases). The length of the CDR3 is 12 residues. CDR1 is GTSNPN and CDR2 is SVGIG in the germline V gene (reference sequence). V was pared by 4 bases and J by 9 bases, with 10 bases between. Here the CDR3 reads CAWMWGPSPLHF. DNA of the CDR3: TGTGCCTGGATGTGGGGGCCTTCACCCCTCCACTTT.

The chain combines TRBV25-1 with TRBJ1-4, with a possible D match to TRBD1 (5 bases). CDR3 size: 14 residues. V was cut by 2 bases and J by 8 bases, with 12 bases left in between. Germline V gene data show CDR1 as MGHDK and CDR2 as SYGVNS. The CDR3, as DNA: TGTGCCAGCAGTGAAGGGGGGATTGGAGAAAAACTGTTTTTT. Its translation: CASSEGGIGEKLFF.

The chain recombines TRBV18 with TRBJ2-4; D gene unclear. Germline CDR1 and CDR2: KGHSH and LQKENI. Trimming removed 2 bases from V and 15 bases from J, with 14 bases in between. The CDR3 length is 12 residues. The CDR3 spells CASSPKGEQLYF. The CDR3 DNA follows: TGTGCCAGCTCACCAAAAGGAGAACAGCTGTACTTC. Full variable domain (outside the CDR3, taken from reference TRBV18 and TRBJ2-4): NAGVMQNPRHLVRRRGQEARLRCSPMKGHSHVYWYRQLPEEGLKFMVYLQKENIIDESGMPKERFSAEFPKEGPSILRIQQVVRGDSAAYFCASSPKGEQLYFGAGTRLSVL.

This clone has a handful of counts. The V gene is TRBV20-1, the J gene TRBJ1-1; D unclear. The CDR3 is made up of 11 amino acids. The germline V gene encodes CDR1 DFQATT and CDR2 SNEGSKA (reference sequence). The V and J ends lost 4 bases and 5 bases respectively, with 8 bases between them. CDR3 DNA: TGCAGTGCTATGCCAGGTACTGAAGCTTTCTTT. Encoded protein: CSAMPGTEAFF.

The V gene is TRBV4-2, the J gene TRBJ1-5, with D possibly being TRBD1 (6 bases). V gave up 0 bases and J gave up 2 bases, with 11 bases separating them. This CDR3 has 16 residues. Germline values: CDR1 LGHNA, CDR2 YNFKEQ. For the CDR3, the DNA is TGTGCCAGCAGCCAAGATTGGGGGCCGGGCAATCAGCCCCAGCATTTT. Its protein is CASSQDWGPGNQPQHF.

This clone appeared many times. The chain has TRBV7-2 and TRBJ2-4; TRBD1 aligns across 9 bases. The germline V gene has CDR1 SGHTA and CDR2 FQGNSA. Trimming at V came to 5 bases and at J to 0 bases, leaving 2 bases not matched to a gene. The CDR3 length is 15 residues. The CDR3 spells CASSVGQGAKNIQYF. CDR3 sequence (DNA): TGTGCCAGCAGCGTGGGACAGGGAGCCAAAAACATTCAGTACTTC.

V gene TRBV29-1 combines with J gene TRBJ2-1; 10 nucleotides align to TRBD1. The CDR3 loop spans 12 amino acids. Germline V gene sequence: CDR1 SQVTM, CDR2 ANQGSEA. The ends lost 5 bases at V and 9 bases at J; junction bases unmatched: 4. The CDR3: CSVRQGATEQFF. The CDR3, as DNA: TGCAGCGTTCGACAGGGGGCCACTGAGCAGTTCTTC.